This T cell receptor beta chain was retrieved from a study of blood T cell dynamics during melanoma immunotherapy. Time point reported: pre-treatment baseline. Produced via immunoSEQ multiplex PCR; TCRdb's table is partial and in-frame only. Counted here are about 10,000 clones, around 90% occurring once; the ten biggest clones make up over 9%. This CDR3 is 13 amino acids long. Germline V gene lookup returns CDR1 SGHDT and CDR2 YYEEEE. The V gene lost 0 bases and the J gene lost 1 base, with 4 bases spanning the gap. The clonotype originates from a human donor with melanoma. This chain uses TRBV5-6 with TRBJ1-1; no firm D call. The sequences come from blood, collected from a patient treated with checkpoint blockade. The CDR3 here is CASSLERNTEAFF. The CDR3 DNA is TGTGCCAGCAGCTTGGAGAGGAACACTGAAGCTTTCTTT.